The clone carrying this T cell receptor beta chain occurred once. Its antigen is unknown. Germline V gene sequence: CDR1 SNHLY, CDR2 FYNNEI. V dropped 7 bases and J dropped 3 bases, with 16 bases sitting between them. The CDR3 has 14 amino acids. Produced via immunoSEQ multiplex PCR; TCRdb's table is partial and in-frame only. The table shows under 45,000 clones, with roughly 95% occurring only once. This record comes from a study of Tregs in tolerant kidney transplant recipients. The source material was Tregs from blood cultured with allogeneic cells. The sequence came from a human donor in good health. The V call is TRBV2, the J call TRBJ2-7; a weak D match, TRBD2 (5 bases). The CDR3 DNA sequence: TGTGCCAGCAAACGGGGTCTTCGGATCTACGAGCAGTACTTC. This encodes CASKRGLRIYEQYF.